Below are 22 T cell receptor beta chains sequenced from a single sample in a study of blood T cell repertoires in COVID-19. The protocol was immunoSEQ multiplex PCR, while the TCRdb copy is restricted to in-frame clones and leaves out a portion. The sample carries roughly 100,000 clones, approximately 72% recorded once. What was sequenced was peripheral blood. The receptor set was obtained from a woman between 70 and 85 years old with acute or convalescent COVID-19.

The CDR3 region is CATSDTRTGGVGGYTF. The CDR3 coding sequence is TGTGCCACCAGTGATACCCGGACAGGGGGCGTGGGTGGCTACACCTTC. The rearrangement joins TRBV24-1 to TRBJ1-2, with 11 bases identical to TRBD1. CDR3 length: 16 amino acids. Germline CDR1 is KGHDR and CDR2 is SFDVKD. Trimming took 3 bases from V and 7 from J; bases not matched to a gene: 9.

The V and J genes are TRBV2 and TRBJ2-5; 10 nucleotides line up with TRBD2. The CDR3 loop spans 18 amino acids. J gave up 0 bases and V 6 bases, and 13 bases lay outside the gene matches. CDR1 is SNHLY, CDR2 FYNNEI, per germline. CDR3 residues: CASSLAGALSLYQETQYF. The CDR3, as DNA: TGTGCCAGCAGCCTAGCGGGGGCCCTTTCTCTGTACCAAGAGACCCAGTACTTC.

The genes are TRBV5-5 and TRBJ2-4, with D tentatively TRBD1 (6 bases). The ends were cut back, 2 bases at V and 4 bases at J, with 22 bases in the middle. Germline V gene data show CDR1 as SGHKS and CDR2 as YYEKEE (reference sequence). The CDR3 loop spans 18 amino acids. CDR3 coding DNA: TGTGCCAGCAGCTTACTCCCCTCCGGGACAACGACAAAAAACATTCAGTACTTC. Translation gives CASSLLPSGTTTKNIQYF.

The genes are TRBV2 and TRBJ2-2; possible D gene TRBD1, 6 bases. Germline CDR1 reads SNHLY; CDR2 reads FYNNEI. This CDR3 spans 13 amino acids. Between the trimmed V and J ends, which lost 7 bases and 4 bases, there was a span of 10 bases. The CDR3 is CASTGQFTGELFF. For the CDR3, the DNA is TGTGCCAGCACTGGACAGTTCACCGGGGAGCTGTTTTTT.

CDR3 nucleotides: TGCGCCAGCAGCCGCCGAGCTAGCGGGGGGCGCTACGAGCAGTACTTC. Amino acid sequence: CASSRRASGGRYEQYF. This chain links TRBV4-1 with TRBJ2-7; 11 positions agree with TRBD2. This CDR3 has 16 residues. From germline, CDR1 is MGHRA and CDR2 YSYEKL. With 4 bases clipped from V and 3 bases from J, the junction kept 8 bases outside the gene matches.

This chain connects TRBV7-9 to TRBJ2-6; 7 positions match TRBD1. V shed 10 bases, J shed 1 base, and the junction held 4 bases outside the gene matches. Germline lookup yields CDR1 SEHNR and CDR2 FQNEAQ (reference sequence). This CDR3 region has 14 residues. DNA for the CDR3: TGTGCCAACCGGGACAGTTCTGGGGCCAACGTCCTGACTTTC. Amino acids: CANRDSSGANVLTF.

The genes are TRBV7-9 and TRBJ1-1; no definite D call. Germline CDR1 and CDR2: SEHNR and FQNEAQ (reference sequence). The CDR3 spans 12 residues. V gave up 3 bases and J gave up 2 bases, with 4 bases separating them. CDR3 amino acids: CASSFSNTEAFF. The CDR3 nucleotides are TGTGCCAGCAGCTTCTCTAACACTGAAGCTTTCTTT. Complete variable domain (other parts from reference TRBV7-9 and TRBJ1-1): DTGVSQNPRHKITKRGQNVTFRCDPISEHNRLYWYRQTLGQGPEFLTYFQNEAQLEKSRLLSDRFSAERPKGSFSTLEIQRTEQGDSAMYLCASSFSNTEAFFGQGTRLTVV.

This chain joins TRBV9 and TRBJ1-4, with a tentative D call TRBD1 (5 bases). V was trimmed by 2 bases and J by 7 bases, leaving 12 bases between them. Germline CDR1 is SGDLS and CDR2 is YYNGEE. The CDR3 has 14 residues. CDR3 DNA sequence: TGTGCCAGCAGCGTCGGGACGGGAGGTGAAAAACTGTTTTTT. Translation gives CASSVGTGGEKLFF.

The chain recombines TRBV29-1 with TRBJ2-7; tentatively, D is TRBD1 (6 bases). The germline V and J ends were trimmed by 4 bases and 2 bases, with 21 bases remaining between them. This CDR3 has 16 amino acids. Looked up from germline, CDR1 is SQVTM and CDR2 is ANQGSEA. For the CDR3, the DNA is TGCAGCGTTGTGGGGGTATCCAGGGGAGTCACCTACGAGCAGTACTTC. Translating it yields CSVVGVSRGVTYEQYF.

This clone was counted once. The V gene is TRBV19, the J gene TRBJ2-1; a possible D gene is TRBD2 (5 bases). Germline V CDR1 and CDR2: LNHDA, SQIVND (reference sequence). The ends were cut back, 4 bases at V and 0 bases at J, with 10 bases in the middle. This CDR3 has 15 amino acids. CDR3 sequence: CASSTTSVSYNEQFF. CDR3 bases: TGTGCCAGTAGTACAACTAGTGTCTCCTACAATGAGCAGTTCTTC.

The chain links TRBV4-1 to TRBJ1-2; maybe TRBD1 (6 bases). Germline values: CDR1 MGHRA, CDR2 YSYEKL. V lost 3 bases to trimming and J lost 3 bases, with 11 bases between them. The CDR3 is 14 amino acids. The CDR3 spells CASSQPGTYYGYTF. The CDR3 DNA reads TGCGCCAGCAGCCAGCCCGGGACATACTATGGCTACACCTTC.

The V and J genes are TRBV5-6 and TRBJ1-4; maybe TRBD1 (5 bases). The CDR3 has 15 amino acids. Germline-derived CDR1 and CDR2 are SGHDT and YYEEEE. Trimming stripped 4 bases from V and 6 bases from J, with 16 bases between. This CDR3 reads CASSGGIAGHEKLFF. CDR3 nucleotide sequence: TGTGCCAGCAGCGGTGGCATCGCAGGGCATGAAAAACTGTTTTTT.

The V and J genes are TRBV5-1 and TRBJ2-5; D is perhaps TRBD1 (5 bases). The CDR3 is 14 residues long. Per the germline V gene, CDR1 is SGHRS and CDR2 is YFSETQ. The V end lost 0 bases, the J end lost 2 bases, and 8 bases lay between the germline ends. In DNA form, the CDR3 reads TGCGCCAGCAGCTTGGCTGGGGCGCAAGAGACCCAGTACTTC. Translation: CASSLAGAQETQYF.

J is TRBJ2-7 and V is TRBV11-2; 11 bases fit TRBD1. Germline CDR1 is SGHAT and CDR2 is FQNNGV. The junction had 1 base not matched to a gene; V was cut back by 1 base and J by 5 bases. This CDR3 contains 14 residues. The CDR3 loop reads CASSLGTGGDEQYF. The CDR3 DNA is TGTGCCAGCAGCTTAGGGACAGGGGGCGACGAGCAGTACTTC.

The chain is built from TRBV6-6 and TRBJ2-1; 8 bases fit TRBD2. This CDR3 has 14 amino acids. V lost 6 bases and J lost 1; bases outside the gene matches: 2. Germline V lookup: CDR1 MNHNY, CDR2 SVGAGI (reference sequence). In nucleotides, the CDR3 is TGTGCCAGCAGCGGGGGGGCTTCCTACAATGAGCAGTTCTTC. Translated, it gives CASSGGASYNEQFF.

This sequence joins TRBV30 and TRBJ2-3, with 8 positions matching TRBD1. CDR1 GTSNPN and CDR2 SVGIG come from the germline V gene (reference sequence). V dropped 3 bases and J dropped 2; count of bases not matched to a gene: 4. CDR3 length: 14 amino acids. The CDR3 loop reads CAWRRQGFTDTQYF. CDR3 DNA: TGTGCCTGGAGGCGACAGGGGTTCACAGATACGCAGTATTTT.

The chain uses TRBV9 and TRBJ2-1; D is ambiguous. Trimming removed 4 bases at V and 4 bases at J, with 12 bases between. The CDR3 spans 14 residues. Germline assignment: CDR1 SGDLS and CDR2 YYNGEE. In DNA form, the CDR3 reads TGTGCCAGCAGCTTCGAGACGGGTTACAATGAGCAGTTCTTC. Translation gives CASSFETGYNEQFF.

In DNA form, the CDR3 reads TGTGCCAGCAGCCCCCGCAGAACTGTGGGGACACTGAACACTGAAGCTTTCTTT. This sequence encodes CASSPRRTVGTLNTEAFF. The chain couples TRBV27 to TRBJ1-1, with a tentative D call TRBD1 (6 bases). The germline V gene has CDR1 MNHEY and CDR2 SMNVEV (reference sequence). The length of the CDR3 is 18 residues. With 6 bases removed from V and 0 bases from J, the gap between germline ends came to 23 bases.

The chain employs TRBV7-2 and TRBJ2-2, with unresolved D. CDR3 size: 16 residues. Germline V lookup: CDR1 SGHTA, CDR2 FQGNSA. Between the trimmed V and J ends, which lost 0 bases and 2 bases, there was a span of 10 bases. The CDR3: CASSLAQTDNTGELFF. CDR3 in DNA: TGTGCCAGCAGCTTAGCGCAAACAGACAACACCGGGGAGCTGTTTTTT.

The chain joins TRBV30 to TRBJ1-6; D gene uncertain. In germline, CDR1 is GTSNPN, CDR2 SVGIG (reference sequence). V lost 2 bases and J lost 9, with 14 bases in between. The CDR3 covers 14 residues. CDR3 bases: TGTGCCTGGAGTCTACAGTCCGGTCTTTCACCCCTCCACTTT. The encoded protein is CAWSLQSGLSPLHF.

V usage is TRBV15 and J usage is TRBJ1-4; D gene ambiguous. Germline-derived CDR1 and CDR2 are LNHNV and YYDKDF (reference sequence). The CDR3 consists of 16 residues. V shed 1 base and J shed 7 bases, with 16 bases lying between them. CDR3 DNA: TGTGCCACCAGCAGAGGTCGGGTCCAATCGGGTGAAAAACTGTTTTTT. Residues: CATSRGRVQSGEKLFF. Full variable domain (outside the CDR3, taken from reference TRBV15 and TRBJ1-4): DAMVIQNPRYQVTQFGKPVTLSCSQTLNHNVMYWYQQKSSQAPKLLFHYYDKDFNNEADTPDNFQSRRPNTSFCFLDIRSPGLGDTAMYLCATSRGRVQSGEKLFFGSGTQLSVL.

The rearrangement links TRBV19 to TRBJ2-2, with D possibly TRBD2 on 7 matching bases. Trimming left V 9 bases short and J 0 bases short, with 11 bases between. The germline V gene has CDR1 LNHDA and CDR2 SQIVND (reference sequence). The CDR3 is made up of 14 amino acids. The CDR3 reads CASAGGPNTGELFF. In nucleotides, the CDR3 is TGTGCCAGCGCCGGGGGGCCGAACACCGGGGAGCTGTTTTTT.